This TCR beta chain was sequenced in a study of molecular identifiers for immune sequencing clone quantification. Study findings and constraints: Reports indicate spiked Jurkat TCR RNA from one cell could be found among around 1 million naive cells. It was shown that clones above 20 RNA copies held over 98% of effector molecules, but under 1% in naive cells.

This CDR3 is 15 amino acids long. The V gene lost 6 bases and the J gene lost 4 bases, with 16 bases spanning the gap. CDR1 SEHNR and CDR2 FQNEAQ come from the germline V gene (reference sequence). Isolation of naive CD8 T cells was achieved by sorting on a CD8+CD4-CCR7+CD45RA+ phenotype. TCRdb ran MiXCR on the PCR reads and lists one entry per CDR3 protein. The sample lists just under 650,000 distinct CDR3 sequences; about 20% were seen once. Comment on this clonotype: Its matching antigen is unknown.

This TCR derives from a human donor in good health. Some libraries in this study had Jurkat cell RNA spiked in. The sample consisted of naive CD8+ T cells from blood, with Jurkat cell RNA spiked in. Subset in this sample: FACS-sorted CD8+CD4-CCR7+CD45RA+ naive T cells. The chain recombines TRBV7-9 with TRBJ2-1; TRBD2 might be the D (6 bases). CDR3 bases: TGTGCCAGCAGTCACCGGCGGGGCCTGTACAATGAGCAGTTCTTC. Translating it yields CASSHRRGLYNEQFF.